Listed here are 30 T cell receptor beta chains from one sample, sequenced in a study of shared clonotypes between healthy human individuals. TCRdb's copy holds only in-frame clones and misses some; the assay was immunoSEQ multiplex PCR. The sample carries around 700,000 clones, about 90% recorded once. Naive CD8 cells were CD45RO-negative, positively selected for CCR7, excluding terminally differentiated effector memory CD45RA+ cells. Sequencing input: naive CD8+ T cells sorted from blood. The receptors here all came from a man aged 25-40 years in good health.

The CDR3 spells CASSPYASGRVYEQYF. The CDR3 coding sequence is TGTGCCAGCAGCCCCTATGCGAGCGGGAGGGTCTACGAGCAGTACTTC. The chain joins TRBV4-2 to TRBJ2-7, with 10 bases fitting TRBD2. This CDR3 is 16 amino acids long. J lost 3 bases, V lost 4 bases, and 9 bases had no gene match. In germline, CDR1 is LGHNA, CDR2 YNFKEQ.

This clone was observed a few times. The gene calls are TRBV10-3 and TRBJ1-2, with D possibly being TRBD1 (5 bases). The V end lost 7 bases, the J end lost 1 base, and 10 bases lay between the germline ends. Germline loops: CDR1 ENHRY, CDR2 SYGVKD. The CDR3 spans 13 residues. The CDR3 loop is CAIMGTSNYGYTF. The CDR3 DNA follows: TGTGCCATCATGGGGACTAGTAACTATGGCTACACCTTC.

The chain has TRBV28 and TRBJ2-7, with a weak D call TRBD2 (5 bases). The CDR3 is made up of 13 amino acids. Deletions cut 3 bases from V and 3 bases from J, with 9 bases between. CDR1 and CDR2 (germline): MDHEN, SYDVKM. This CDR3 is CASSFLAGYEQYF. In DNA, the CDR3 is TGTGCCAGCAGTTTCCTAGCAGGCTACGAGCAGTACTTC.

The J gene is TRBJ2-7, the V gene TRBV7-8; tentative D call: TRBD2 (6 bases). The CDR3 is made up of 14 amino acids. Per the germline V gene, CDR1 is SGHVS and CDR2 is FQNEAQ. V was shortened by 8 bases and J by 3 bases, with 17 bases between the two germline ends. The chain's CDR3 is CASALEGSSYEQYF. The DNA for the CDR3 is TGTGCCAGCGCCTTGGAGGGGTCAAGCTACGAGCAGTACTTC.

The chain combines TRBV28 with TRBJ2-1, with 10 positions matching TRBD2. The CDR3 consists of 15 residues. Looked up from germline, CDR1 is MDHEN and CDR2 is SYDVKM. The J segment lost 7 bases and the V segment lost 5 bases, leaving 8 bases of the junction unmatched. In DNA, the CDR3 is TGTGCCAGCAGTGACTCTAGCGGGAGTTGGAATGAGCAGTTCTTC. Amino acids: CASSDSSGSWNEQFF.

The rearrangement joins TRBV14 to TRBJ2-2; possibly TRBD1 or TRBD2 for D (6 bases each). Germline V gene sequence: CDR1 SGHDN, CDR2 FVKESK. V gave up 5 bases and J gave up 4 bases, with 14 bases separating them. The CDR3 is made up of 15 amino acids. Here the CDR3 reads CASSSRGESTGELFF. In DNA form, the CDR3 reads TGTGCCAGCAGCTCAAGGGGGGAGAGCACCGGGGAGCTGTTTTTT.

The CDR3 loop is CASGSRTLNTEAFF. Written as DNA, the CDR3 is TGTGCCAGCGGCTCTCGGACGTTGAACACTGAAGCTTTCTTT. The genes are TRBV6-1 and TRBJ1-1; D call uncertain. Trimming removed 8 bases at V and 0 bases at J, with 13 bases between. The CDR3 is 14 residues long. CDR1 and CDR2 (germline): MNHNS, SASEGT.

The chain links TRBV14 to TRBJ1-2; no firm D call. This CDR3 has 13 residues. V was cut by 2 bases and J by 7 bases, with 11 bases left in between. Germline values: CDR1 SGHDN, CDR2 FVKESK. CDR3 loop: CASSQSDALGYTF. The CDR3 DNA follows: TGTGCCAGCAGCCAAAGCGACGCACTTGGCTACACCTTC. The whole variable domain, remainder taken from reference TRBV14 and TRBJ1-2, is EAGVTQFPSHSVIEKGQTVTLRCDPISGHDNLYWYRRVMGKEIKFLLHFVKESKQDESGMPNNRFLAERTGGTYSTLKVQPAELEDSGVYFCASSQSDALGYTFGSGTRLTVV.

The CDR3 sequence: CASSIYPGSEQYF. Here the CDR3 DNA reads TGTGCCAGCAGCATCTACCCCGGGAGCGAGCAGTACTTC. This chain links TRBV7-9 with TRBJ2-7, with TRBD2 as a possible D gene (6 bases). Germline CDR1 SEHNR, CDR2 FQNEAQ (reference sequence). Deletions cut 5 bases from V and 6 bases from J, with 14 bases between. The CDR3 runs 13 residues.

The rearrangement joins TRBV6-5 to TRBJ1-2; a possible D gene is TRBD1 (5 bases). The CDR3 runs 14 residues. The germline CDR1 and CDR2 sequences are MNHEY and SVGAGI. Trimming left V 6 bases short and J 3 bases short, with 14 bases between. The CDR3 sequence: CASSLGGLHYGYTF. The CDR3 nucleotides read TGTGCCAGCAGCCTCGGGGGGTTACACTATGGCTACACCTTC.

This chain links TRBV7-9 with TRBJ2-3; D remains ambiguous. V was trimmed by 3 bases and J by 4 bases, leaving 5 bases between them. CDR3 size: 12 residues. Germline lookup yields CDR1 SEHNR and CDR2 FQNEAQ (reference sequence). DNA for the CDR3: TGTGCCAGCAGCTTTGGTGCAGATACGCAGTATTTT. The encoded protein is CASSFGADTQYF.

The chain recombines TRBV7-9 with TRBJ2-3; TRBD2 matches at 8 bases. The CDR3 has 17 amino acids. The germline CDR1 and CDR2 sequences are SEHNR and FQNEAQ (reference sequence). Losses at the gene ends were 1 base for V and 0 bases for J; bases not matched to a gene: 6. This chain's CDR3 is CASSLDSSGLSTDTQYF. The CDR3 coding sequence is TGTGCCAGCAGCTTAGATTCTAGCGGGCTTAGCACAGATACGCAGTATTTT.

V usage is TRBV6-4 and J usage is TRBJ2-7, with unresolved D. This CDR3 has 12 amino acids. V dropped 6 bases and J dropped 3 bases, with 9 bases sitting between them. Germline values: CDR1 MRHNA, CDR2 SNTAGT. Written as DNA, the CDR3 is TGTGCCAGCAGCGCTGATAACTACGAGCAGTACTTC. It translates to CASSADNYEQYF.

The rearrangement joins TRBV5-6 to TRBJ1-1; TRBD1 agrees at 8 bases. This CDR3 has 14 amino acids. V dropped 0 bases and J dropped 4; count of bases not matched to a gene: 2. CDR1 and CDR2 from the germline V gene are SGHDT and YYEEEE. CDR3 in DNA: TGTGCCAGCAGCTTGGGACAGGGGATCACTGAAGCTTTCTTT. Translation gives CASSLGQGITEAFF.

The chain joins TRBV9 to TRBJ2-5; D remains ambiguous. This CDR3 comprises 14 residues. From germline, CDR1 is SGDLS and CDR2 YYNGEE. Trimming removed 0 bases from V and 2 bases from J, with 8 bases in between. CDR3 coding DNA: TGTGCCAGCAGCGTAGCGAGAGGTCAAGAGACCCAGTACTTC. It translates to CASSVARGQETQYF.

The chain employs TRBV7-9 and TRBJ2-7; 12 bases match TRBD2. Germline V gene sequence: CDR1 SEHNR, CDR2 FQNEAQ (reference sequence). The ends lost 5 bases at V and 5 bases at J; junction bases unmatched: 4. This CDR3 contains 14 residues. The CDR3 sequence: CASSTSGRWDEQYF. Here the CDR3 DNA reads TGTGCCAGCAGCACTAGCGGGAGGTGGGACGAGCAGTACTTC.

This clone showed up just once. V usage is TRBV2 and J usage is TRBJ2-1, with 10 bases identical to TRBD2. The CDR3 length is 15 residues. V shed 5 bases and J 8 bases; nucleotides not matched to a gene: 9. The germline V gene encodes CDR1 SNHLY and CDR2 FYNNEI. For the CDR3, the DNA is TGTGCCAGCAGTATTTCGAGCGGGAGGGCCGATGAGCAGTTCTTC. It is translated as CASSISSGRADEQFF.

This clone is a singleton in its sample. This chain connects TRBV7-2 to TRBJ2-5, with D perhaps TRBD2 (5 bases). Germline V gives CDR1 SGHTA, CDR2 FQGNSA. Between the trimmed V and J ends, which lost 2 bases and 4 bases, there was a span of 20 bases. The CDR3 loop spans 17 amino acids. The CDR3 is CASSLSAGFYGLETQYF. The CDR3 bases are TGTGCCAGCAGCTTAAGTGCGGGTTTTTATGGTTTAGAGACCCAGTACTTC.

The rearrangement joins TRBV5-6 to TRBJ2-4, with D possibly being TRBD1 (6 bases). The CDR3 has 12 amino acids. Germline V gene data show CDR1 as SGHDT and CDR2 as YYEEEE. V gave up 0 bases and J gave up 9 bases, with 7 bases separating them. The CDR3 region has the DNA TGTGCCAGCAGCTTGGGACAGGCCATTCAGTACTTC. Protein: CASSLGQAIQYF.

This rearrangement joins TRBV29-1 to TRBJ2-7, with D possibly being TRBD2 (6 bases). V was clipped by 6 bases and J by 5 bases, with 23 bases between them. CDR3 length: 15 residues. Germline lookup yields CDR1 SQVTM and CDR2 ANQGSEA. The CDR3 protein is CSVEGWGEGENEQYF. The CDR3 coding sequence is TGCAGCGTGGAGGGATGGGGGGAAGGTGAGAACGAGCAGTACTTC.

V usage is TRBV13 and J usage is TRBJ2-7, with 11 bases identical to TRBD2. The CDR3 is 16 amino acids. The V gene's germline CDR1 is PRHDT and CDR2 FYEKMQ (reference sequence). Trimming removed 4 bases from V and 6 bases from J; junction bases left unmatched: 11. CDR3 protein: CASSSHQAGTSGEQYF. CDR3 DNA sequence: TGTGCCAGCAGCTCCCACCAAGCCGGGACTAGCGGCGAGCAGTACTTC. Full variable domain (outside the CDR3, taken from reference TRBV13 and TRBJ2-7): AAGVIQSPRHLIKEKRETATLKCYPIPRHDTVYWYQQGPGQDPQFLISFYEKMQSDKGSIPDRFSAQQFSDYHSELNMSSLELGDSALYFCASSSHQAGTSGEQYFGPGTRLTVT.

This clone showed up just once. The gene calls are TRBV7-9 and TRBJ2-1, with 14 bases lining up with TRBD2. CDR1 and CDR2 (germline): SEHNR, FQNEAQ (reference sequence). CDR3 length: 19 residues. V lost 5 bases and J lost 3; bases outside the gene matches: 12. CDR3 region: CASSPPPGLAGVSYNEQFF. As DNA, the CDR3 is TGTGCCAGCAGCCCACCCCCGGGACTAGCGGGAGTGAGCTACAATGAGCAGTTCTTC. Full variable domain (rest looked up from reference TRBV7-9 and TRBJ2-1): DTGVSQNPRHKITKRGQNVTFRCDPISEHNRLYWYRQTLGQGPEFLTYFQNEAQLEKSRLLSDRFSAERPKGSFSTLEIQRTEQGDSAMYLCASSPPPGLAGVSYNEQFFGPGTRLTVL.

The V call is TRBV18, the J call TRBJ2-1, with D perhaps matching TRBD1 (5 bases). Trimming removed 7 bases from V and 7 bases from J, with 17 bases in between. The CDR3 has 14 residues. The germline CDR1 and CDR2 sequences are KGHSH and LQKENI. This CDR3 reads CASFPGAPGNEQFF. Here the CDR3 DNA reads TGTGCCAGCTTCCCTGGGGCCCCTGGGAATGAGCAGTTCTTC.

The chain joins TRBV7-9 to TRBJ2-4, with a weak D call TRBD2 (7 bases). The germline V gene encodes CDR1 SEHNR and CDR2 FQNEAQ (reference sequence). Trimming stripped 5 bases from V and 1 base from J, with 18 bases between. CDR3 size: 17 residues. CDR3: CASSESRAGAAKNIQYF. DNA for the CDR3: TGTGCCAGCAGCGAATCTCGGGCGGGGGCGGCCAAAAACATTCAGTACTTC.

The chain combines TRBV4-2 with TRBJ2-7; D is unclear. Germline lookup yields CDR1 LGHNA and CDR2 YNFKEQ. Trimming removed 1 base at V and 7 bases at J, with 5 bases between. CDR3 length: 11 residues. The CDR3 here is CASSQAREQYF. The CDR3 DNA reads TGTGCCAGCAGCCAAGCTCGAGAGCAGTACTTC.

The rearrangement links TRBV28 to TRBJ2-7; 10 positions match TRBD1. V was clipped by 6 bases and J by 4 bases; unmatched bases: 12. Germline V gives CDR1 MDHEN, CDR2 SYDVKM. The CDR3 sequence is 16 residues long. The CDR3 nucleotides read TGTGCCAGCAGCCCTATCCGGGACAGGGGCATTTACGAGCAGTACTTC. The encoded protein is CASSPIRDRGIYEQYF.

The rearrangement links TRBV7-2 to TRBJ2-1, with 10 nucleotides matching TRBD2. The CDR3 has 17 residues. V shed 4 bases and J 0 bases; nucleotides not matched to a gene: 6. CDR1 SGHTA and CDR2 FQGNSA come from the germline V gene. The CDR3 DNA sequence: TGTGCCAGCAGCTGGACTAGCGGCGCAAGCTCCTACAATGAGCAGTTCTTC. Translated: CASSWTSGASSYNEQFF. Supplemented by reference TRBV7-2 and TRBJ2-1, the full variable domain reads GAGVSQSPSNKVTEKGKDVELRCDPISGHTALYWYRQSLGQGLEFLIYFQGNSAPDKSGLPSDRFSAERTGGSVSTLTIQRTQQEDSAVYLCASSWTSGASSYNEQFFGPGTRLTVL.

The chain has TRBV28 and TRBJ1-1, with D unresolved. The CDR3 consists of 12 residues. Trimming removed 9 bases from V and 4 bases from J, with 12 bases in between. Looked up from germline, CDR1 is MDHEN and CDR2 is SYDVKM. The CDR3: CASKLWGTEAFF. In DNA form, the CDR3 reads TGTGCCAGTAAACTATGGGGCACTGAAGCTTTCTTT.

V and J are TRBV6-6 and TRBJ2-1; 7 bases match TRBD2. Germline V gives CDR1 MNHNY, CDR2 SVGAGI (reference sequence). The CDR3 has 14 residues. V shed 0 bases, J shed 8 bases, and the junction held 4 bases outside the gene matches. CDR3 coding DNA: TGTGCCAGCAGTTACTCTGGAGGGAGGGATGAGCAGTTCTTC. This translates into CASSYSGGRDEQFF.

CDR3 sequence: CASSPSFPRGDGYTF. Written as DNA, the CDR3 is TGTGCCAGCAGTCCCTCCTTTCCTCGTGGAGATGGCTACACCTTC. The chain carries TRBV27 and TRBJ1-2; D uncertain. CDR3 size: 15 residues. CDR1 MNHEY and CDR2 SMNVEV come from the germline V gene (reference sequence). The V gene lost 5 bases and the J gene lost 6 bases, with 19 bases spanning the gap.